Listed here are 3 T cell receptor beta chains from one sample, sequenced in a study of cytomegalovirus exposure and HLA in healthy donors. Vbeta (60) and Jbeta (13) primers were used in the PCR. Sequencing used immunoSEQ multiplex PCR; TCRdb keeps in-frame clones, though not all of them. The sample records about 180,000 clones, about three quarters being singletons. The sample taken for sequencing was PBMCs. The receptors were gathered from a man aged 40-50 years in good health and CMV-seronegative.

This clone was counted a few times. J is TRBJ1-2 and V is TRBV19; D call uncertain. Trimming removed 6 bases from V and 5 bases from J, with 7 bases in between. The CDR3 sequence is 11 residues long. Germline CDR1 LNHDA, CDR2 SQIVND (reference sequence). The CDR3 DNA sequence: TGTGCCAGTAGCTGGGCATATGGCTACACCTTC. Protein sequence: CASSWAYGYTF.

This chain uses TRBV7-2 with TRBJ1-2; 8 bases are shared with TRBD1. Germline values: CDR1 SGHTA, CDR2 FQGNSA. The CDR3 sequence is 12 residues long. V trimming: 4 bases; J trimming: 13 bases; junction bases outside the gene matches: 8. This CDR3 reads CASSSYRGSSTF. The DNA for the CDR3 is TGTGCCAGCAGCTCCTACAGGGGGTCCTCCACCTTC.

The rearrangement uses TRBV10-3 and TRBJ1-4, with 7 bases aligning to TRBD1. The ends lost 7 bases at V and 6 bases at J; junction bases unmatched: 5. Germline lookup yields CDR1 ENHRY and CDR2 SYGVKD. The CDR3 runs 13 residues. Here the CDR3 reads CAINRDSHEKLFF. In nucleotides, the CDR3 is TGTGCCATCAACCGGGACAGCCATGAAAAACTGTTTTTT.